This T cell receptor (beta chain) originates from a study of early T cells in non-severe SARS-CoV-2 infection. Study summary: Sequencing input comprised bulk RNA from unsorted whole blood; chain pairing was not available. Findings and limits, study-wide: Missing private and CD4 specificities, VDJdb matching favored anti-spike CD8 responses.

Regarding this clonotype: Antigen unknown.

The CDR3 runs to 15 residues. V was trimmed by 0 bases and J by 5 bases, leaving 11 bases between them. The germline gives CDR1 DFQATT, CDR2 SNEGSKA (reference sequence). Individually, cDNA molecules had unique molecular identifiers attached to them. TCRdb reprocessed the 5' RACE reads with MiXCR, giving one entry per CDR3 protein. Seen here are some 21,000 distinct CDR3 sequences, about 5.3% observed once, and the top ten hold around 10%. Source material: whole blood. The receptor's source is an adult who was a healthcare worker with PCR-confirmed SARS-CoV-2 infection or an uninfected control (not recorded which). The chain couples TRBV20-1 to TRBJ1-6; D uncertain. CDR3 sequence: CSARDPGGHNSPLHF. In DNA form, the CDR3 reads TGCAGTGCTAGAGATCCCGGCGGTCATAATTCACCCCTCCACTTT.